This note documents a single TCR beta chain sequence. Authors' analysis steps: Estimation of nucleated cell counts relied on the amplification of reference gene primers. Here immunoSEQ multiplex PCR was the method, and the copy in TCRdb shows in-frame clones only, minus some. From that table come the V and J calls and clone size; the DNA was used to work out D and trimming. The table lists tens of thousands of clones, roughly four fifths of them singletons, with 25% to 30% in the top ten. Germline V CDR1 and CDR2: MNHEY, SVGEGT. Trimming pared 4 bases from V and 0 bases from J, leaving 18 bases between. The CDR3 has 17 amino acids. This record belongs to a study of blood T cell repertoires in COVID-19. Overall study context: From T cells, B-cell-depleted T cells, or PBMCs came the material, which was cDNA or gDNA.

The source material was peripheral blood. The chain has TRBV6-2 or TRBV6-3 and TRBJ1-1; D gene uncertain. This clonotype was obtained from a human donor in a cohort sampled during active COVID-19. CDR3 sequence (DNA): TGTGCCAGCAGTTCCGAGCAGGTTCGTTCCATGAACACTGAAGCTTTCTTT. Its protein product is CASSSEQVRSMNTEAFF.